This TCR beta chain is from a study of blood T cell repertoires in COVID-19. Study summary: Spain, Italy and the United States supplied samples that represented acute and convalescent COVID-19. T cells, B-cell-depleted T cells, or PBMCs supplied cDNA or gDNA.

Original handling: Estimated nucleated cell counts came from reference gene primer amplification. Measured with immunoSEQ multiplex PCR; TCRdb has only the in-frame clones, and not every one. The V and J calls and clone size are taken from that table; D and trimming were inferred from the DNA. The sample has 150,000 to 200,000 clones; approximately 92% are singletons. CDR1 is LNHNV and CDR2 is YYDKDF in the germline V gene (reference sequence). The V gene lost 0 bases and the J gene lost 1 base, with 21 bases spanning the gap. CDR3 length: 19 residues. The table lists this clone with a count of one. This sequence joins TRBV15 and TRBJ1-1, with no clear D. Sequencing was done on a sample of peripheral blood. The clonotype was recovered from a man aged 25 to 40 with COVID-19, enrolled during active disease. CDR3 bases: TGTGCCACCAGCAGAGAACCCCCAGGACTCGGCTGGGAGAACACTGAAGCTTTCTTT. Protein product: CATSREPPGLGWENTEAFF.